These T cell receptor beta chains were read from a single sample in a study of blood T cell repertoires in COVID-19. Profiled with immunoSEQ multiplex PCR; TCRdb holds only in-frame clones, not every one. This sample has roughly 35,000 clones, with around 73% found just once. The sample consisted of peripheral blood. Source of these receptors: a man aged 65 to 85 with acute or convalescent COVID-19. Each CDR3 is given with its conserved first and last residue. A D gene is named only where the DNA matches it firmly. Some rows have no size entry. The others give once, few or many, or a class for an expanded clone.

size: -
length: 18
D: TRBD1
V: TRBV5-1
J: TRBJ1-3
DNA: TGCGCCAGCAGCACGGCCGGACAGGGTTTAGGTACTGGAAACACCATATATTTT
CDR3: CASSTAGQGLGTGNTIYF

size: -
length: 15
D: TRBD1
V: TRBV5-1
J: TRBJ2-5
DNA: TGCGCCAGCAGCTTGTTGGACAGGGTCTACGAGACCCAGTACTTC
CDR3: CASSLLDRVYETQYF

size: -
length: 14
D: TRBD1
V: TRBV7-9
J: TRBJ2-5
DNA: TGTGCCAGCAGCTTTGACAGGGGACAAGAGACCCAGTACTTC
CDR3: CASSFDRGQETQYF

size: -
length: 15
D: -
V: TRBV27
J: TRBJ1-2
DNA: TGTGCCAGCAGTTTAGGGCTAACGACCAACTATGGCTACACCTTC
CDR3: CASSLGLTTNYGYTF

size: -
length: 13
D: -
V: TRBV19
J: TRBJ1-1
DNA: TGTGCCAGTACCGCGTATATGAACACTGAAGCTTTCTTT
CDR3: CASTAYMNTEAFF

size: -
length: 14
D: -
V: TRBV3-1/TRBV3-2
J: TRBJ1-1
DNA: TGTGCCAGCAGCCAAGATTGGGGGGGTCGCGAAGCTTTCTTT
CDR3: CASSQDWGGREAFF

size: -
length: 13
D: -
V: TRBV5-1
J: TRBJ2-3
DNA: TGCGCCAGCAGCTCTCGGGTAGCAGATACGCAGTATTTT
CDR3: CASSSRVADTQYF

size: -
length: 15
D: TRBD2
V: TRBV7-2
J: TRBJ2-1
DNA: TGTGCCAGCAGCACCGCGGGGACTAATATTCATGAGCAGTTCTTC
CDR3: CASSTAGTNIHEQFF

size: -
length: 15
D: -
V: TRBV9
J: TRBJ1-1
DNA: TGTGCCAGCAGCGGCTCGACACGGACGGGAACTGAAGCTTTCTTT
CDR3: CASSGSTRTGTEAFF

size: -
length: 15
D: TRBD1
V: TRBV27
J: TRBJ1-1
DNA: TGTGCCAGCAGTTTAAGGGACAGGGTGGGCACTGAAGCTTTCTTT
CDR3: CASSLRDRVGTEAFF

size: -
length: 14
D: -
V: TRBV19
J: TRBJ1-1
DNA: TGTGCCAGTAGTATAGGGGGCGGGGTGACTGAAGCTTTCTTT
CDR3: CASSIGGGVTEAFF

size: -
length: 13
D: TRBD1
V: TRBV28
J: TRBJ2-7
DNA: TGTGCCAGCAGCTCCGGACAGGGTTACGAGCAGTACTTC
CDR3: CASSSGQGYEQYF

size: -
length: 13
D: -
V: TRBV30
J: TRBJ1-2
DNA: TGTGCCTGGAGTGATCTTCCATTCGGTGGCTACACCTTC
CDR3: CAWSDLPFGGYTF

size: -
length: 14
D: TRBD1
V: TRBV2
J: TRBJ1-2
DNA: TGTGCCAGCAGTCCCGGGACAGGGAACTATGGCTACACCTTC
CDR3: CASSPGTGNYGYTF

size: -
length: 14
D: TRBD2
V: TRBV15
J: TRBJ2-5
DNA: TGTGCCACCAGCAGAGACGGGGGGGAAGAGACCCAGTACTTC
CDR3: CATSRDGGEETQYF

size: few
length: 14
D: TRBD2
V: TRBV27
J: TRBJ2-7
DNA: TGTGCCAGCAGTTTAGGGGGACTAGCCAACGAGCAGTACTTC
CDR3: CASSLGGLANEQYF

size: -
length: 14
D: TRBD2
V: TRBV28
J: TRBJ2-7
DNA: TGTGCCAGCAGTTCAGCGGGAGGGCCGAGAGAGCAGTACTTC
CDR3: CASSSAGGPREQYF

size: -
length: 16
D: -
V: TRBV7-2
J: TRBJ1-4
DNA: TGTGCCAGCAGCTTAATGACCCCCGGGAAGAATGAAAAACTGTTTTTT
CDR3: CASSLMTPGKNEKLFF

size: once
length: 15
D: TRBD1
V: TRBV6-6
J: TRBJ2-7
DNA: TGTGCCAGCAGTTCCAGGACAGGGGGTTCTCCCGAGCAGTACTTC
CDR3: CASSSRTGGSPEQYF

size: -
length: 13
D: -
V: TRBV7-2
J: TRBJ2-5
DNA: TGTGCCAGCAGCTCCGGCCCCGAGGGGACCCAGTACTTC
CDR3: CASSSGPEGTQYF

size: -
length: 14
D: TRBD1
V: TRBV19
J: TRBJ2-7
DNA: TGTGCCAGTAGTATGTTTGACAGGGGGAATGAGCAGTACTTC
CDR3: CASSMFDRGNEQYF

size: medium-sized
length: 16
D: TRBD1
V: TRBV11-2
J: TRBJ2-7
DNA: TGTGCCAGCAGCTACCCCTCAGTTCAGGGGGCGCGGGAGCAGTACTTC
CDR3: CASSYPSVQGAREQYF

size: few
length: 11
D: -
V: TRBV20-1
J: TRBJ1-2
DNA: TGCAGTGCCGAAGAGGACTATGGCTACACCTTC
CDR3: CSAEEDYGYTF

size: -
length: 14
D: TRBD1
V: TRBV4-1
J: TRBJ2-5
DNA: TGCGCCAGCAGTCGCGACAGGGGGGCAGAGACCCAGTACTTC
CDR3: CASSRDRGAETQYF

size: once
length: 15
D: -
V: TRBV7-2
J: TRBJ2-1
DNA: TGTGCCAGCAGCAAAGCGGGTAGCTCCTACAATGAGCAGTTCTTC
CDR3: CASSKAGSSYNEQFF

size: -
length: 14
D: TRBD1
V: TRBV7-8
J: TRBJ2-5
DNA: TGTGCCAGCAGCCCGGGACAGCGACAAGAGACCCAGTACTTC
CDR3: CASSPGQRQETQYF

size: -
length: 15
D: TRBD1
V: TRBV18
J: TRBJ2-5
DNA: TGTGCCAGCTCACCGGGACAGGGGGCTCAAGAGACCCAGTACTTC
CDR3: CASSPGQGAQETQYF

size: few
length: 14
D: -
V: TRBV28
J: TRBJ1-2
DNA: TGTGCCAGCAGTTTTTGGGGGCCTGAGAATGGCTACACCTTC
CDR3: CASSFWGPENGYTF

size: -
length: 18
D: -
V: TRBV27
J: TRBJ1-2
DNA: TGTGCCAGCAGTTTATCCGGGGTTGTTGACCGAGACTTCTATGGCTACACCTTC
CDR3: CASSLSGVVDRDFYGYTF

size: medium-sized
length: 13
D: TRBD1
V: TRBV7-2
J: TRBJ1-5
DNA: TGTGCCAGCAGCCTATGGACAGGGGAGCCCCAGCATTTT
CDR3: CASSLWTGEPQHF

size: -
length: 15
D: TRBD2
V: TRBV10-1
J: TRBJ2-2
DNA: TGCGCCAGCAGTGTAGGGACTAGCGGCACCGGGGAGCTGTTTTTT
CDR3: CASSVGTSGTGELFF

size: -
length: 13
D: -
V: TRBV9
J: TRBJ2-5
DNA: TGTGCCAGCAGCTTGGACTTTCCAGAGACCCAGTACTTC
CDR3: CASSLDFPETQYF

size: once
length: 13
D: -
V: TRBV7-2
J: TRBJ2-1
DNA: TGTGCCAGCAGCCCCAACAGGAACAATGAGCAGTTCTTC
CDR3: CASSPNRNNEQFF

size: -
length: 18
D: TRBD1
V: TRBV10-3
J: TRBJ2-3
DNA: TGTGCCATCTCCGGGACAGGGGAAGGGATTATCTCATCAGATACGCAGTATTTT
CDR3: CAISGTGEGIISSDTQYF

size: -
length: 14
D: -
V: TRBV6-2/TRBV6-3
J: TRBJ2-2
DNA: TGTGCCAGCAGTTATGACACATACACCGGGGAGCTGTTTTTT
CDR3: CASSYDTYTGELFF

size: -
length: 16
D: TRBD1
V: TRBV3-1/TRBV3-2
J: TRBJ1-4
DNA: TGTGCCAGCAGCCTACAGGGGGCTGGAACTAATGAAAAACTGTTTTTT
CDR3: CASSLQGAGTNEKLFF

size: -
length: 15
D: -
V: TRBV2
J: TRBJ1-1
DNA: TGTGCCAGCAATAAGTTGGGGGCTGAGTACACTGAAGCTTTCTTT
CDR3: CASNKLGAEYTEAFF

size: -
length: 13
D: TRBD1
V: TRBV6-5
J: TRBJ1-5
DNA: TGTGCCGCTGGACAGGGGGTTAATCAGCCCCAGCATTTT
CDR3: CAAGQGVNQPQHF

size: -
length: 13
D: -
V: TRBV19
J: TRBJ2-3
DNA: TGTGCCAGTAGTAAGGGGCTCGCAGATACGCAGTATTTT
CDR3: CASSKGLADTQYF

size: few
length: 13
D: -
V: TRBV6-2/TRBV6-3
J: TRBJ2-7
DNA: TGTGCCAGCAGTTATAAGACAGCCTACGAGCAGTACTTC
CDR3: CASSYKTAYEQYF

size: few
length: 13
D: -
V: TRBV7-9
J: TRBJ2-5
DNA: TGTGCCAGCAAAGCTACAGGGATAGAGACCCAGTACTTC
CDR3: CASKATGIETQYF

size: few
length: 16
D: TRBD2
V: TRBV10-3
J: TRBJ2-7
DNA: TGTGCCATCAGTGAGTCAGGAGCGGGAGTCACCTACGAGCAGTACTTC
CDR3: CAISESGAGVTYEQYF

size: -
length: 15
D: TRBD2
V: TRBV5-4
J: TRBJ2-1
DNA: TGTGCCGTCGGACTAGCGGGAGGTTCCTACAATGAGCAGTTCTTC
CDR3: CAVGLAGGSYNEQFF

size: -
length: 14
D: -
V: TRBV11-2
J: TRBJ1-4
DNA: TGTGCCAGCAGCCAGACCGGGAGGCAGGAAAAACTGTTTTTT
CDR3: CASSQTGRQEKLFF